These 16 T cell receptor beta chains were sequenced from one sample in a study of blood T cell repertoires in COVID-19. Assay: immunoSEQ multiplex PCR; the TCRdb copy retains only in-frame clones and omits some. The table lists around 320,000 clones, 75% to 85% of them singletons, with approximately 7.6% in the top ten. Input material: peripheral blood. These receptors all stem from a human donor in a cohort sampled during active COVID-19.

This clone came up a few times. The chain couples TRBV6-5 to TRBJ1-4; TRBD1 matches at 7 bases. The trim removed 6 bases at V and 5 bases at J, leaving 3 bases unmatched. Germline CDR1 MNHEY, CDR2 SVGAGI. This CDR3 spans 13 amino acids. The chain's CDR3 is CASSRDRNEKLFF. As DNA, the CDR3 is TGTGCCAGCAGCCGGGACAGAAATGAAAAACTGTTTTTT.

J is TRBJ2-7 and V is TRBV9, with D possibly matching TRBD1 (6 bases). V gave up 3 bases and J gave up 3 bases, with 16 bases separating them. The germline V gene encodes CDR1 SGDLS and CDR2 YYNGEE. The CDR3 has 15 residues. The CDR3 is CASSESGTSLYEQYF. CDR3 nucleotides: TGTGCCAGCAGCGAATCCGGGACATCTCTCTACGAGCAGTACTTC.

The chain joins TRBV18 to TRBJ2-1; D possibly corresponds to TRBD2 (6 bases). The CDR3 runs to 14 residues. Germline-derived CDR1 and CDR2 are KGHSH and LQKENI. The V end lost 6 bases, the J end lost 1 base, and 10 bases lay between the germline ends. As DNA, the CDR3 is TGTGCCAGCTCGCGACTAGGGTCCTACAATGAGCAGTTCTTC. Protein: CASSRLGSYNEQFF. Together with reference TRBV18 and TRBJ2-1, the CDR3 gives the full variable domain: NAGVMQNPRHLVRRRGQEARLRCSPMKGHSHVYWYRQLPEEGLKFMVYLQKENIIDESGMPKERFSAEFPKEGPSILRIQQVVRGDSAAYFCASSRLGSYNEQFFGPGTRLTVL.

The gene calls are TRBV24-1 and TRBJ1-5; D unclear. Trimming pared 3 bases from V and 9 bases from J, leaving 8 bases between. From germline, CDR1 is KGHDR and CDR2 SFDVKD. This CDR3 contains 12 residues. CDR3 coding DNA: TGTGCCACCAGTGATCTCGGGTGGCCCCAGCATTTT. Protein sequence: CATSDLGWPQHF.

The chain couples TRBV12-5 to TRBJ1-1, with 7 bases matching TRBD1. Trimming removed 2 bases from V and 12 bases from J; junction bases left unmatched: 3. This CDR3 is 11 amino acids long. Germline V gives CDR1 LGHNT, CDR2 FRNRAP. This chain's CDR3 is CASGLTTGPFF. DNA of the CDR3: TGTGCTAGTGGTTTGACGACAGGGCCTTTCTTT.

The chain couples TRBV25-1 to TRBJ2-7; TRBD2 matches 7 bases. This CDR3 is 14 amino acids long. Germline trimming cut 8 bases from V and 0 bases from J; bases unmatched to any gene: 7. Germline CDR1 and CDR2: MGHDK and SYGVNS. The CDR3 DNA reads TGTGCCAGCTCTAGCGGTTACTACTCCTACGAGCAGTACTTC. Amino acids: CASSSGYYSYEQYF.

This chain connects TRBV20-1 to TRBJ2-3, with D uncertain. CDR3 size: 11 residues. Deletions cut 4 bases from V and 8 bases from J, with 10 bases between. Germline V CDR1 and CDR2: DFQATT, SNEGSKA (reference sequence). The CDR3 nucleotides read TGCAGTGCTACTCCCAGGTCTACGCAGTATTTT. This translates into CSATPRSTQYF.

The V gene is TRBV7-9, the J gene TRBJ1-6; a weak D match, TRBD1 (5 bases). The germline V and J ends were trimmed by 1 base and 7 bases, with 8 bases remaining between them. Looked up from germline, CDR1 is SEHNR and CDR2 is FQNEAQ (reference sequence). The CDR3 length is 14 residues. The CDR3, as DNA: TGTGCCAGCAGCTTAGGACAGACCAATTCACCCCTCCACTTT. It is translated as CASSLGQTNSPLHF.

The chain employs TRBV29-1 and TRBJ2-5; a weak D match, TRBD1 (5 bases). This CDR3 comprises 15 residues. V shed 4 bases and J shed 3 bases, with 18 bases lying between them. The germline gives CDR1 SQVTM, CDR2 ANQGSEA. The CDR3 DNA follows: TGCAGCGTTGTAGGACACCCCCCTATGGAAGAGACCCAGTACTTC. Translating it yields CSVVGHPPMEETQYF.

This clone has a handful of counts. This chain links TRBV28 with TRBJ2-2, with a weak D call TRBD1 (5 bases). Between the trimmed V and J ends, which lost 3 bases and 5 bases, there was a span of 13 bases. The CDR3 consists of 15 residues. Germline-derived CDR1 and CDR2 are MDHEN and SYDVKM. CDR3 nucleotides: TGTGCCAGCAGTTTCGCGACAGCGTGGACCGGGGAGCTGTTTTTT. This codes for CASSFATAWTGELFF.

The chain employs TRBV4-1 and TRBJ2-3; 13 nucleotides line up with TRBD2. The CDR3 length is 17 residues. The germline V gene has CDR1 MGHRA and CDR2 YSYEKL. V gave up 4 bases and J gave up 6 bases; unmatched junction bases: 10. CDR3 nucleotide sequence: TGCGCCAGCAGCCCCCGGACTAGCGGGGGTATTTCCGATACGCAGTATTTT. It translates to CASSPRTSGGISDTQYF.

The chain recombines TRBV2 with TRBJ2-7; the D gene is possibly TRBD2 (6 bases). Germline loops: CDR1 SNHLY, CDR2 FYNNEI. V was trimmed by 7 bases and J by 3 bases, leaving 10 bases between them. This CDR3 region has 12 residues. The CDR3 sequence: CASTQGGYEQYF. The CDR3 DNA reads as TGTGCCAGCACTCAGGGAGGCTACGAGCAGTACTTC.

This clone was recorded only once. V gene TRBV3-1 (or the pseudogene TRBV3-2) combines with J gene TRBJ2-7, with a possible D match to TRBD1 (6 bases). Germline CDR1 and CDR2: LGHDT and YNNKEL (reference sequence). The CDR3 consists of 14 residues. Trimming took off 1 base at V and 1 base at J, with 8 bases between the two ends. CDR3: CASSQADRSYEQYF. The CDR3 DNA sequence: TGTGCCAGCAGCCAAGCGGACAGATCCTACGAGCAGTACTTC.

V usage is TRBV30 and J usage is TRBJ1-3, with D tentatively TRBD1 (5 bases). The germline V and J ends were trimmed by 3 bases and 0 bases, with 12 bases remaining between them. Germline loops: CDR1 GTSNPN, CDR2 SVGIG (reference sequence). The CDR3 is 15 amino acids. CDR3 DNA sequence: TGTGCCTGGAGCCCGGACAAAAACTCTGGAAACACCATATATTTT. This sequence encodes CAWSPDKNSGNTIYF.

This clone was picked up a small number of times. This sequence joins TRBV14 and TRBJ1-4, with 8 bases lining up with TRBD1. The CDR3 covers 17 residues. Germline V gives CDR1 SGHDN, CDR2 FVKESK. Trimming took 0 bases from V and 7 from J; bases not matched to a gene: 10. Here the CDR3 reads CASSQERRGTGGEKLFF. The DNA of the CDR3 is TGTGCCAGCAGCCAAGAAAGAAGAGGAACAGGGGGTGAAAAACTGTTTTTT.

V usage is TRBV30 and J usage is TRBJ2-5, with 13 bases fitting TRBD2. V lost 0 bases, J lost 2 bases, and 0 bases stayed unmatched. CDR1 and CDR2 from the germline V gene are GTSNPN and SVGIG (reference sequence). The CDR3 covers 15 residues. CDR3 DNA sequence: TGTGCCTGGAGTGTACTAGCGGGGGGGCAAGAGACCCAGTACTTC. As protein: CAWSVLAGGQETQYF.